A single sample is the source of the 30 T cell receptor beta chains below, sequenced in a study of cytomegalovirus exposure and HLA in healthy donors. PCR was performed using 60 Vbeta and 13 Jbeta primers. Only in-frame clones appear in the TCRdb table, and some are missing; sequencing was by immunoSEQ multiplex PCR. The sample lists 55,000 to 70,000 clones; 83% were seen once. Material for sequencing was PBMCs. The receptors were gathered from a human donor in good health.

This clone occurred once. The gene calls are TRBV6-1 and TRBJ2-1; possible D gene TRBD1, 5 bases. Per germline, CDR1 MNHNS and CDR2 SASEGT. Trimming shortened V by 4 bases and J by 0 bases, and 10 bases separated the two germline ends. The CDR3 length is 15 residues. The CDR3 is CASSAGSRSYNEQFF. The CDR3 nucleotides are TGTGCCAGCAGTGCAGGGTCACGCTCCTACAATGAGCAGTTCTTC.

The rearrangement uses TRBV7-6 and TRBJ2-2; D is perhaps TRBD1 (6 bases). The CDR3 totals 16 residues. With 3 bases removed from V and 7 bases from J, the gap between germline ends came to 18 bases. Germline assignment: CDR1 SGHVS and CDR2 FNYEAQ. CDR3 sequence reads: CASSLGHRVVGGELFF. CDR3 nucleotides: TGTGCCAGCAGCTTGGGGCACAGGGTTGTAGGCGGGGAGCTGTTTTTT. Based on the CDR3 plus reference TRBV7-6 and TRBJ2-2, the full variable domain is GAGVSQSPRYKVTKRGQDVALRCDPISGHVSLYWYRQALGQGPEFLTYFNYEAQQDKSGLPNDRFSAERPEGSISTLTIQRTEQRDSAMYRCASSLGHRVVGGELFFGEGSRLTVL.

With respect to this clone: At one end, the junction sequence differs from germline, possibly due to a read error. This chain links TRBV7-7 with TRBJ2-5, with TRBD2 matching over 7 bases. In germline, CDR1 is SSHAT, CDR2 FNYEAQ (reference sequence). This CDR3 has 15 amino acids. This chain's CDR3 is CASSPTRGGRKTQYF. CDR3 nucleotide sequence: TGTGCTAGCAGCCCTACACGAGGCGGGAGAAAGACCCAGTACTTC.

The chain joins TRBV9 to TRBJ2-1; 9 nucleotides match TRBD2. The CDR3 totals 16 residues. V was clipped by 0 bases and J by 5 bases; unmatched bases: 6. In germline, CDR1 is SGDLS, CDR2 YYNGEE. In nucleotides, the CDR3 is TGTGCCAGCAGCGTAGCCGGGACTAGCTTTGACAATGAGCAGTTCTTC. Translation: CASSVAGTSFDNEQFF.

The chain combines TRBV18 with TRBJ2-7; 9 bases map to TRBD1. Germline CDR1 is KGHSH and CDR2 is LQKENI. This CDR3 has 15 residues. V dropped 4 bases and J dropped 6; count of bases not matched to a gene: 10. The CDR3 DNA reads as TGTGCCAGCTCACAGGGGACAGGGCACTATTCCGAGCAGTACTTC. It codes for CASSQGTGHYSEQYF.

This chain connects TRBV5-8 to TRBJ1-6; D is unresolved. Germline lookup yields CDR1 SGHTS and CDR2 YDEGEE. The V end was cut by 2 bases, the J end by 14 bases, with 14 bases between. The CDR3 loop spans 13 amino acids. The CDR3 sequence: CASSFRQVRSLHF. The CDR3 DNA sequence: TGTGCCAGCAGCTTTCGGCAGGTTAGGTCCCTCCACTTT.

The genes are TRBV10-3 and TRBJ2-7; TRBD2 agrees at 7 bases. Trimming at V came to 6 bases and at J to 3 bases, leaving 11 bases not matched to a gene. Germline CDR1 is ENHRY and CDR2 is SYGVKD. This CDR3 is built from 15 residues. The CDR3 sequence: CAIRGRGERGYEQYF. The CDR3 coding sequence is TGTGCCATCAGGGGTAGGGGTGAGCGGGGCTACGAGCAGTACTTC.

The count of this clone is one. V is TRBV5-4 and J is TRBJ2-1; 8 nucleotides match TRBD2. The CDR3 is made up of 16 amino acids. Germline trimming cut 4 bases from V and 6 bases from J; bases unmatched to any gene: 12. In germline, CDR1 is SGHNT, CDR2 YYREEE (reference sequence). CDR3 loop: CASSHPPGTRSNEQFF. CDR3 nucleotide sequence: TGTGCCAGCAGCCACCCCCCCGGGACTAGGTCCAATGAGCAGTTCTTC.

This clone appeared once. The V gene is TRBV7-8, the J gene TRBJ1-2; D is perhaps TRBD1 (5 bases). This CDR3 is built from 16 residues. The V end lost 5 bases, the J end lost 0 bases, and 16 bases lay between the germline ends. The germline gives CDR1 SGHVS, CDR2 FQNEAQ. CDR3 residues: CASSRARQQTNYGYTF. CDR3 nucleotides: TGTGCCAGCAGCCGCGCCCGACAGCAAACTAACTATGGCTACACCTTC.

This clone was seen a handful of times. CDR3 in amino acids: CASSLGSGRFEQFF. CDR3 in DNA: TGTGCCAGCAGCTTAGGGAGCGGGAGATTTGAGCAGTTCTTC. J is TRBJ2-1 and V is TRBV7-2, with 8 bases lining up with TRBD2. The junction had 5 bases not matched to a gene; V was cut back by 1 base and J by 9 bases. Per the germline V gene, CDR1 is SGHTA and CDR2 is FQGNSA. The CDR3 covers 14 residues.

This clone turned up a few times. One end of the junction fails to match germline, which may point to a read error. The genes are TRBV2 and TRBJ2-7; 10 nucleotides line up with TRBD2. Germline V gene data show CDR1 as SNHLY and CDR2 as FYNNEI. The CDR3 runs 14 residues. DNA of the CDR3: TGTGCCAGCAATGAAGCGGGGGGGTTCTACGAGCAGTACTTC. Its translation: CASNEAGGFYEQYF.

The chain recombines TRBV19 with TRBJ1-5; 9 bases line up with TRBD1. CDR3 size: 15 residues. The trim removed 4 bases at V and 6 bases at J, leaving 7 bases unmatched. CDR1 and CDR2 from the germline V gene are LNHDA and SQIVND (reference sequence). CDR3 coding DNA: TGTGCCAGTAGTACCCCCGACAGGGGGTTTCAGCCCCAGCATTTT. Amino acids: CASSTPDRGFQPQHF.

The gene calls are TRBV5-4 and TRBJ2-5, with 15 nucleotides matching TRBD2. Germline loops: CDR1 SGHNT, CDR2 YYREEE (reference sequence). This CDR3 region has 16 residues. With V trimmed by 3 bases and J by 5 bases, 5 bases remained unmatched. CDR3 loop: CASSWTSGRARETQYF. CDR3 nucleotide sequence: TGTGCCAGCAGCTGGACTAGCGGGAGGGCCCGGGAGACCCAGTACTTC. Using reference TRBV5-4 and TRBJ2-5 for the parts outside the CDR3, the full variable domain is ETGVTQSPTHLIKTRGQQVTLRCSSQSGHNTVSWYQQALGQGPQFIFQYYREEENGRGNFPPRFSGLQFPNYSSELNVNALELDDSALYLCASSWTSGRARETQYFGPGTRLLVL.

This clone was detected only a few times. The V call is TRBV6-6, the J call TRBJ1-5, with TRBD1 matching over 10 bases. J gave up 5 bases and V 4 bases, and 8 bases lay outside the gene matches. Germline V gene sequence: CDR1 MNHNY, CDR2 SVGAGI (reference sequence). The CDR3 loop spans 16 amino acids. The CDR3 sequence is CASSFVPGTGDQPQHF. As DNA, the CDR3 is TGTGCCAGCAGTTTCGTTCCCGGGACAGGGGATCAGCCCCAGCATTTT.

This clone was recorded a few times. The J gene is TRBJ2-5, the V gene TRBV4-2; 7 nucleotides match TRBD2. V lost 1 base and J lost 5; bases outside the gene matches: 13. The CDR3 length is 17 residues. Germline V CDR1 and CDR2: LGHNA, YNFKEQ. DNA for the CDR3: TGTGCCAGCAGCCAAGGCTCGGGCGGGGGAGCCCAGGAGACCCAGTACTTC. Translated, it gives CASSQGSGGGAQETQYF.

The chain joins TRBV10-1 to TRBJ2-1; the match to TRBD2 covers 12 bases. This CDR3 contains 16 residues. V dropped 8 bases and J dropped 0; count of bases not matched to a gene: 5. CDR1 and CDR2 (germline): WNHNN, SYGVQD (reference sequence). The CDR3 nucleotides are TGCGCCAGCTCGGGACTAGCGGGCCTCTCCTACAATGAGCAGTTCTTC. Translating gives CASSGLAGLSYNEQFF.

The V call is TRBV11-3, the J call TRBJ2-1; possibly TRBD2 for D (5 bases). The CDR3 sequence is 13 residues long. Germline V gene data show CDR1 as SGHNT and CDR2 as YENEEA. With 5 bases removed from V and 6 bases from J, the gap between germline ends came to 11 bases. CDR3 sequence reads: CASSPSRGNEQFF. The CDR3 nucleotides read TGTGCCAGCAGCCCCTCCCGGGGCAATGAGCAGTTCTTC.

CDR3 sequence (DNA): TGTGCCTGGGGGGGGGCAAATGGCTACACCTTC. Protein product: CAWGGANGYTF. The chain carries TRBV30 and TRBJ1-2, with D possibly being TRBD1 (6 bases). Germline V lookup: CDR1 GTSNPN, CDR2 SVGIG (reference sequence). V lost 5 bases to trimming and J lost 6 bases, with 10 bases between them. This CDR3 region has 11 residues. Looking up the rest from reference TRBV30 and TRBJ1-2 gives the full variable domain: SQTIHQWPATLVQPVGSPLSLECTVEGTSNPNLYWYRQAAGRGLQLLFYSVGIGQISSEVPQNLSASRPQDRQFILSSKKLLLSDSGFYLCAWGGANGYTFGSGTRLTVV.

The rearrangement uses TRBV6-4 and TRBJ1-1, with unresolved D. Germline CDR1 MRHNA, CDR2 SNTAGT. V dropped 2 bases and J dropped 1 base, with 5 bases sitting between them. The CDR3 loop spans 13 amino acids. The CDR3 DNA follows: TGTGCCAGCAGTGACAATCAGAACACTGAAGCTTTCTTT. Protein: CASSDNQNTEAFF.

The CDR3 region has the DNA TGTGCCAGCAGCGAAACCGGGACTAGCGGCTACAATGAGCAGTTCTTC. Its protein is CASSETGTSGYNEQFF. The chain employs TRBV6-4 and TRBJ2-1, with 11 bases lining up with TRBD2. Per the germline V gene, CDR1 is MRHNA and CDR2 is SNTAGT. V was clipped by 6 bases and J by 3 bases; unmatched bases: 7. The CDR3 sequence is 16 residues long.

The CDR3 DNA reads as TGTGCCAGCAGCTTAATGGCCGGGGGGGGTGAGACCCAGTACTTC. Its protein is CASSLMAGGGETQYF. V usage is TRBV7-3 and J usage is TRBJ2-5; TRBD2 aligns across 8 bases. This CDR3 is 15 amino acids long. With V trimmed by 1 base and J by 5 bases, 6 bases remained unmatched. Germline V lookup: CDR1 SGHTA, CDR2 FQGTGA.

The chain carries TRBV15 and TRBJ1-5, with 7 bases lining up with TRBD1. The CDR3 has 14 residues. Trimming removed 4 bases from V and 6 bases from J; junction bases left unmatched: 6. Germline CDR1 and CDR2: LNHNV and YYDKDF (reference sequence). The CDR3 coding sequence is TGTGCCACCAGCAACGGACAGGTTGGTCAGCCCCAGCATTTT. Amino acid sequence: CATSNGQVGQPQHF.

This clone was counted once. The chain employs TRBV6-1 and TRBJ2-1, with D uncertain. Germline values: CDR1 MNHNS, CDR2 SASEGT. Trimming took off 6 bases at V and 3 bases at J, with 12 bases between the two ends. This CDR3 contains 14 residues. CDR3 amino acids: CASSHEEGYNEQFF. CDR3 nucleotides: TGTGCCAGCAGCCACGAGGAAGGCTACAATGAGCAGTTCTTC.

The chain uses TRBV21-1 and TRBJ1-1; the table's D call, TRBD1, was not checked against the DNA. TRBV21-1 is a pseudogene locus. The CDR3 length is 16 residues. In nucleotides, the CDR3 is TGTGCCAGCAGCACCCGACTGACAGAGAAGGGAACTGAAGCTTTCTTT. It codes for CASSTRLTEKGTEAFF.

This clone has more than one count but fewer than ten. V usage is TRBV7-9 and J usage is TRBJ2-1, with 9 bases matching TRBD2. Germline values: CDR1 SEHNR, CDR2 FQNEAQ (reference sequence). The V segment lost 10 bases and the J segment 4 bases; nucleotides outside the gene matches: 8. This CDR3 has 14 residues. CDR3 loop: CATHSGGFYNEQFF. CDR3 DNA sequence: TGTGCCACGCATAGCGGGGGATTTTACAATGAGCAGTTCTTC. The full variable domain, with the rest looked up from reference TRBV7-9 and TRBJ2-1, is DTGVSQNPRHKITKRGQNVTFRCDPISEHNRLYWYRQTLGQGPEFLTYFQNEAQLEKSRLLSDRFSAERPKGSFSTLEIQRTEQGDSAMYLCATHSGGFYNEQFFGPGTRLTVL.

The V and J genes are TRBV27 and TRBJ1-5, with D possibly being TRBD1 (6 bases). The CDR3 is 14 residues long. The germline V gene encodes CDR1 MNHEY and CDR2 SMNVEV (reference sequence). Trimming shortened V by 5 bases and J by 1 base, and 9 bases separated the two germline ends. In nucleotides, the CDR3 is TGTGCCAGCAGTCCTACAGGGAGCAATCAGCCCCAGCATTTT. As protein: CASSPTGSNQPQHF.

The rearrangement joins TRBV19 to TRBJ2-1; 10 bases are shared with TRBD1. Per the germline V gene, CDR1 is LNHDA and CDR2 is SQIVND (reference sequence). The J segment lost 6 bases and the V segment lost 5 bases, leaving 7 bases of the junction unmatched. This CDR3 region has 15 residues. CDR3 coding DNA: TGTGCCAGTAGTCCCAGGACAGGGGGATTCAATGAGCAGTTCTTC. This encodes CASSPRTGGFNEQFF.

The chain is built from TRBV4-1 and TRBJ1-2, with D unresolved. The CDR3 covers 16 residues. Germline assignment: CDR1 MGHRA and CDR2 YSYEKL. V gave up 1 base and J gave up 7 bases, with 19 bases separating them. The CDR3: CASSQVTTEGRGGYTF. CDR3 in DNA: TGCGCCAGCAGCCAAGTTACCACAGAGGGAAGAGGTGGCTACACCTTC.

The V gene is TRBV7-9, the J gene TRBJ2-1; 9 bases agree with TRBD1. Germline lookup yields CDR1 SEHNR and CDR2 FQNEAQ (reference sequence). This CDR3 spans 14 amino acids. The ends lost 11 bases at V and 9 bases at J; junction bases unmatched: 14. The CDR3 DNA sequence: TGTGCCGGTGATTCCGGGACAGGGTACGGTGAGCAGTTCTTC. It codes for CAGDSGTGYGEQFF.

The chain has TRBV7-3 and TRBJ1-5; D gene ambiguous. This CDR3 is 13 amino acids long. Trimming stripped 0 bases from V and 10 bases from J, with 10 bases between. Per germline, CDR1 SGHTA and CDR2 FQGTGA. CDR3 nucleotides: TGTGCCAGCAGCTTAACGAGAGACTCCCCCCAGCATTTT. It specifies CASSLTRDSPQHF.